Listed below are T cell receptor beta chains from one sample, sequenced in a study of shared clonotypes between healthy human individuals. The method was immunoSEQ multiplex PCR; TCRdb's version includes in-frame clones alone and lacks a portion of them. The sample contains about 2 million clones, 85% to 95% of which appear only once. Material: naive CD4+ T cells sorted from blood. These TCRs come from a man aged 18 to 30 in good health. The CDR3 runs from the conserved cysteine through the conserved F or W. A D gene is named only where the DNA matches it firmly.

>TRBV9|TRBJ2-1|.
TGTGCCAGCAGCGTAGTACCTCACCCTTACAATGAGCAGTTCTTC
CASSVVPHPYNEQFF
>TRBV7-9|TRBJ1-5|.
TGTGCCAGCAGCTTAGGAGGATATAGCAATCAGCCCCAGCATTTT
CASSLGGYSNQPQHF
>TRBV10-3|TRBJ2-3|TRBD2
TGTGCCATCAGCAGTGCACTAGCGGAGGGAACAGATACGCAGTATTTT
CAISSALAEGTDTQYF
>TRBV27|TRBJ1-5|.
TGTGCCAGCAGTAGAGGGGGGGGCAGGGGTCAGCCCCAGCATTTT
CASSRGGGRGQPQHF
>TRBV18|TRBJ1-5|.
TGTGCCAGCTCACAGGACAGAGATTATCAGCCCCAGCATTTT
CASSQDRDYQPQHF
>TRBV7-8|TRBJ2-2|TRBD2
TGTGCCAGCAGCCCCTGGACTAGCGGGGGCGTAAAATTAAACACCGGGGAGCTGTTTTTT
CASSPWTSGGVKLNTGELFF
>TRBV29-1|TRBJ2-3|.
TGCAGCGTTGAGGGGGCGGGGAGGGCAGATACGCAGTATTTT
CSVEGAGRADTQYF
>TRBV2|TRBJ1-4|.
TGTGCCAGCAACAGGGACACTAATGAAAAACTGTTTTTT
CASNRDTNEKLFF
>TRBV29-1|TRBJ1-2|.
TGCAGCGTGGATATTCTTACCTATGGCTACACCTTC
CSVDILTYGYTF
>TRBV20-1|TRBJ2-2|.
TGCAGTGGGCCTACTGCCGGGGAGCTGTTTTTT
CSGPTAGELFF